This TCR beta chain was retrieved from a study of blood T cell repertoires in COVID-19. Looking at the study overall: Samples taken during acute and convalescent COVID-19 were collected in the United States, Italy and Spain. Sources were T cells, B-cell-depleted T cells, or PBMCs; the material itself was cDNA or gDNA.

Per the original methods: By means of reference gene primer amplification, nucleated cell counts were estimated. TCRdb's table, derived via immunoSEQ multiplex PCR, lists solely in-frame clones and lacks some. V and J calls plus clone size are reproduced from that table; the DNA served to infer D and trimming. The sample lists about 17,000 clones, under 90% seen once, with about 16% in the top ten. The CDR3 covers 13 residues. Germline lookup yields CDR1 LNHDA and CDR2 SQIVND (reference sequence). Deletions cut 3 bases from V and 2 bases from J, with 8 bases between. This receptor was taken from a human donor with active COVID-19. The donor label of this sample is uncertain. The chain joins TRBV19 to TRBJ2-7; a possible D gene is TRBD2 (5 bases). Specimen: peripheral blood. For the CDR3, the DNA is TGTGCCAGTAGTATTTCGGGGACCTACGAGCAGTACTTC. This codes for CASSISGTYEQYF.